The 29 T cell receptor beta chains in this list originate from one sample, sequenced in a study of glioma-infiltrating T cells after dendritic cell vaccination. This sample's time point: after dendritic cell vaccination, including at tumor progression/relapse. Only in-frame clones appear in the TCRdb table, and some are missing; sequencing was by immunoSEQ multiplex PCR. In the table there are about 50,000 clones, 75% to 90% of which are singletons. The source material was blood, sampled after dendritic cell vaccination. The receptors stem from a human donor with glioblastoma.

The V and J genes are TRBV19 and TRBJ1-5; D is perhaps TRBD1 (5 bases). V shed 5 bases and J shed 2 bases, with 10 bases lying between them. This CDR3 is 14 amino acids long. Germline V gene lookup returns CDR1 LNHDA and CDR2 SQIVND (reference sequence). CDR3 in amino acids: CASSRQKGNQPQHF. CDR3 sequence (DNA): TGTGCCAGTAGTCGACAGAAAGGCAATCAGCCCCAGCATTTT.

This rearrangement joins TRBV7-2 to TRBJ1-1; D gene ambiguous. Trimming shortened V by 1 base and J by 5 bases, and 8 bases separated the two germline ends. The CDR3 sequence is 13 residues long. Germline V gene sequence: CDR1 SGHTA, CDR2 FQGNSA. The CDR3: CASSLVSRTEAFF. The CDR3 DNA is TGTGCCAGCAGCTTAGTGAGCAGGACTGAAGCTTTCTTT.

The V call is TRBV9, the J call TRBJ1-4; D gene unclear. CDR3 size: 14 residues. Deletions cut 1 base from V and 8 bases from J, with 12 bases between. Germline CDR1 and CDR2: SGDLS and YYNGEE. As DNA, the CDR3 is TGTGCCAGCAGCGTAAATCCAGGAAACGAAAAACTGTTTTTT. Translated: CASSVNPGNEKLFF.

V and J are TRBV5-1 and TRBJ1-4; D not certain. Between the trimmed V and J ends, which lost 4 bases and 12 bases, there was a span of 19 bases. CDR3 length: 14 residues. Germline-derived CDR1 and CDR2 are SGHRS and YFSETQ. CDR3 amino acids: CASSKDQSGRELFF. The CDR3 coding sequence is TGCGCCAGCAGCAAGGACCAGAGCGGGCGGGAACTGTTTTTT. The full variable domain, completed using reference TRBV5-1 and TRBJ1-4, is KAGVTQTPRYLIKTRGQQVTLSCSPISGHRSVSWYQQTPGQGLQFLFEYFSETQRNKGNFPGRFSGRQFSNSRSEMNVSTLELGDSALYLCASSKDQSGRELFFGSGTQLSVL.

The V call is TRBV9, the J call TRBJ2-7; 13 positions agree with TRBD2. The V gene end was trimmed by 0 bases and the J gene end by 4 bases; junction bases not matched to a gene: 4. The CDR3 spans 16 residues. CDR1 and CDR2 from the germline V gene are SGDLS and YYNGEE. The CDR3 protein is CASSVGLAGGMYEQYF. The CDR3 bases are TGTGCCAGCAGCGTAGGACTAGCGGGAGGTATGTACGAGCAGTACTTC.

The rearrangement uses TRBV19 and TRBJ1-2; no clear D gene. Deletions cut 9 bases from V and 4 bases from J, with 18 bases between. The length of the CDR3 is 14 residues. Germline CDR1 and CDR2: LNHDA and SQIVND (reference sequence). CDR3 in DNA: TGTGCCAGCTGGTCCAGGCTCCCCGGCTATGGCTACACCTTC. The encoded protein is CASWSRLPGYGYTF.

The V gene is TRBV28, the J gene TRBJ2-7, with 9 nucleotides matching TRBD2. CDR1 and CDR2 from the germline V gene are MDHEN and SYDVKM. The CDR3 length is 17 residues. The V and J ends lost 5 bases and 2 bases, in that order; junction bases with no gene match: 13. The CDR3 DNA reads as TGTGCCAGCAGTATCACGAGGAGCGCGGGGGGGACCTACGAGCAGTACTTC. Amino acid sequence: CASSITRSAGGTYEQYF.

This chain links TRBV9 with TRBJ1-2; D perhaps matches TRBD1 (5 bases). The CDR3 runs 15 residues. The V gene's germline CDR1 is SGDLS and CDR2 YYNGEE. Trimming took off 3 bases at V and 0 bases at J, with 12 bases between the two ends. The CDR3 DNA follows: TGTGCCAGCAGCGCTGACAGCCTAGCTAACTATGGCTACACCTTC. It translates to CASSADSLANYGYTF.

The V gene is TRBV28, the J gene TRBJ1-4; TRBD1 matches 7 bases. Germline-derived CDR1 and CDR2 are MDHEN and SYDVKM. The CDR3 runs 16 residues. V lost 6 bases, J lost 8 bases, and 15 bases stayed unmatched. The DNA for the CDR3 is TGTGCCAGCAGAGGGACAGTCACCCTGTACAGGGAAAAACTGTTTTTT. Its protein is CASRGTVTLYREKLFF.

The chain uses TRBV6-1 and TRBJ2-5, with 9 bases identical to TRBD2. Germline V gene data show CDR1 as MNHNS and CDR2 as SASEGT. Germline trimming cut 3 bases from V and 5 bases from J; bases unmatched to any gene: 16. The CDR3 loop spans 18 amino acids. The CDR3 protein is CASSDSVMIAGADETQYF. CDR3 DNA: TGTGCCAGCAGTGATTCTGTGATGATAGCGGGAGCTGATGAGACCCAGTACTTC.

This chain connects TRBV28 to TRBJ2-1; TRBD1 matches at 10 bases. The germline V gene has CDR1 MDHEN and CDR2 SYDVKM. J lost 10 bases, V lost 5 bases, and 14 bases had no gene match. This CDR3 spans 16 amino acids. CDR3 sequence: CASSNGTGDSRREQFF. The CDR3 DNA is TGTGCCAGCAGTAACGGGACAGGGGATTCAAGGAGGGAGCAGTTCTTC.

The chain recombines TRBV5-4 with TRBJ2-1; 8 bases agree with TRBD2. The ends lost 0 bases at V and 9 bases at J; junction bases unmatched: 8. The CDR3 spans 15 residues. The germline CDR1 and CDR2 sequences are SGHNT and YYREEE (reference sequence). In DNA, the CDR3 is TGTGCCAGCAGCTTGGCCGCGGGAGGAGGGCTTGAGCAGTTCTTC. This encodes CASSLAAGGGLEQFF.

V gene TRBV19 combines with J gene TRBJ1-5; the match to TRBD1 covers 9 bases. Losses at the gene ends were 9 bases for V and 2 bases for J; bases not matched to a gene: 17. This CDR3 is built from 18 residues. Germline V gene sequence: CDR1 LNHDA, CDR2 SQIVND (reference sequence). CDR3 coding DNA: TGTGCCAGCCACCGAGGGGGACAGGGAATCGTTGGCAATCAGCCCCAGCATTTT. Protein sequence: CASHRGGQGIVGNQPQHF.

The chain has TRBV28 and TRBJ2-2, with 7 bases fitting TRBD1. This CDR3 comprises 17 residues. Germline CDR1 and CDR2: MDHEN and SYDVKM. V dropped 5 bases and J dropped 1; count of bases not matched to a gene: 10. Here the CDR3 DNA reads TGTGCCAGCAGTCTAAATTTGGGACAGAAGAACACCGGGGAGCTGTTTTTT. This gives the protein CASSLNLGQKNTGELFF.

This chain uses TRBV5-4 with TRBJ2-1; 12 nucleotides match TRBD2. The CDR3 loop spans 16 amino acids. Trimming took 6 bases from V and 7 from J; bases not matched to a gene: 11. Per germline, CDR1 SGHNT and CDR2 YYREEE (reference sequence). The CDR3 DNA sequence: TGTGCCAGCACCTTTGGGGGACTAGCGGGCAGGAATGAGCAGTTCTTC. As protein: CASTFGGLAGRNEQFF.

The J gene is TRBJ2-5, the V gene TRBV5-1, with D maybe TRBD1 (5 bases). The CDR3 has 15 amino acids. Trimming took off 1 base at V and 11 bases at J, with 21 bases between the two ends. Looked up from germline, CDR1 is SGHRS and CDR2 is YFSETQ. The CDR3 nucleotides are TGCGCCAGCAGCTTGTTTACAGGTGGGATGGTAGAGCAGTACTTC. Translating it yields CASSLFTGGMVEQYF. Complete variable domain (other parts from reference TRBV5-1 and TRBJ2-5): KAGVTQTPRYLIKTRGQQVTLSCSPISGHRSVSWYQQTPGQGLQFLFEYFSETQRNKGNFPGRFSGRQFSNSRSEMNVSTLELGDSALYLCASSLFTGGMVEQYFGPGTRLLVL.

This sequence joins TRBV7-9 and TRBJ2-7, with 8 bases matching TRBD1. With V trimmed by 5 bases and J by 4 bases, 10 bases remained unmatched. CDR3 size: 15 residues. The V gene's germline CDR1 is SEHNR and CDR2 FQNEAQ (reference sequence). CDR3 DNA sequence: TGTGCCAGCAGCCCCGAGACAGGGGATGAGTACGAGCAGTACTTC. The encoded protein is CASSPETGDEYEQYF.

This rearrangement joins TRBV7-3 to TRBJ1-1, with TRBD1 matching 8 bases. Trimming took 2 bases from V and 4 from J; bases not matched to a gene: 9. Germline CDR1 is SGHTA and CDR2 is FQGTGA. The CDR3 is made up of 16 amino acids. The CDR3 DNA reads TGTGCCAGCAGCTTATATCCAGGACAGGGTATCACTGAAGCTTTCTTT. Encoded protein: CASSLYPGQGITEAFF.

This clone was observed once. DNA of the CDR3: TGTGCCAGCAGAGGGGTAAGCAATGAGCAGTTCTTC. It encodes CASRGVSNEQFF. The rearrangement uses TRBV2 and TRBJ2-1; D is perhaps TRBD1 (5 bases). The CDR3 consists of 12 residues. Per germline, CDR1 SNHLY and CDR2 FYNNEI. The V gene lost 6 bases and the J gene lost 6 bases, with 9 bases spanning the gap.

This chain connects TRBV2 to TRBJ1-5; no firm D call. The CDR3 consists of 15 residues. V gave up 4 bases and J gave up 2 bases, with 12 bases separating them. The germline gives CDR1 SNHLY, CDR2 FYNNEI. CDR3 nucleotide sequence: TGTGCCAGCAGTGCAGGCAGGTTTGGCAATCAGCCCCAGCATTTT. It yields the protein CASSAGRFGNQPQHF.

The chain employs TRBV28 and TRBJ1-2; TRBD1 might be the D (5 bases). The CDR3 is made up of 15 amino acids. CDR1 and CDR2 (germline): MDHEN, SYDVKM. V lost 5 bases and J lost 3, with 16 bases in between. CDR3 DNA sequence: TGTGCCAGCAGTGGCCCCCCCCAGGGCCACTATGGCTACACCTTC. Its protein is CASSGPPQGHYGYTF.

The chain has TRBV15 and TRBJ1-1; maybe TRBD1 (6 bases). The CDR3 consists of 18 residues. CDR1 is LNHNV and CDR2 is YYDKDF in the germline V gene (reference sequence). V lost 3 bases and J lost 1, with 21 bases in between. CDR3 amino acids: CATSSDSYTGRANTEAFF. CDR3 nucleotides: TGTGCCACCAGCAGCGATTCCTATACAGGGCGGGCGAACACTGAAGCTTTCTTT.

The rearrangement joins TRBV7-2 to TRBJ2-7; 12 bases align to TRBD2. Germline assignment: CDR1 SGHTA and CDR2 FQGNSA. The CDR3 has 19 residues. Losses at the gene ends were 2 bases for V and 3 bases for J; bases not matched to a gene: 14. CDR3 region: CASSLSPSPTSGRIYEQYF. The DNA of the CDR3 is TGTGCCAGCAGCTTAAGCCCCAGTCCCACTAGCGGGAGGATCTACGAGCAGTACTTC.

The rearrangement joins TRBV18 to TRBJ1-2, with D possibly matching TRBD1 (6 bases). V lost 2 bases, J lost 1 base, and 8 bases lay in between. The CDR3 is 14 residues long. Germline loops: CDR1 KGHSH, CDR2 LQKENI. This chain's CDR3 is CASSPDRSNYGYTF. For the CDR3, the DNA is TGTGCCAGCTCACCAGACAGGAGTAACTATGGCTACACCTTC.

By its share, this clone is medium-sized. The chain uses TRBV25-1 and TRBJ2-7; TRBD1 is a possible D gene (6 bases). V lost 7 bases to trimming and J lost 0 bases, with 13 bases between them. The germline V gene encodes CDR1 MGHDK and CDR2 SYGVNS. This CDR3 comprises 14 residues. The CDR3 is CASKSDRSSYEQYF. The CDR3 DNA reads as TGTGCCAGCAAATCCGACAGGAGCTCCTACGAGCAGTACTTC.

The CDR3: CASSLSFEQYF. Written as DNA, the CDR3 is TGTGCCAGCAGTTTATCGTTCGAGCAGTACTTC. The chain carries TRBV28 and TRBJ2-7, with D hard to call. This CDR3 is built from 11 residues. The germline CDR1 and CDR2 sequences are MDHEN and SYDVKM. V was cut by 1 base and J by 6 bases, with 4 bases left in between. The full variable domain, rest sourced from reference TRBV28 and TRBJ2-7, is DVKVTQSSRYLVKRTGEKVFLECVQDMDHENMFWYRQDPGLGLRLIYFSYDVKMKEKGDIPEGYSVSREKKERFSLILESASTNQTSMYLCASSLSFEQYFGPGTRLTVT.

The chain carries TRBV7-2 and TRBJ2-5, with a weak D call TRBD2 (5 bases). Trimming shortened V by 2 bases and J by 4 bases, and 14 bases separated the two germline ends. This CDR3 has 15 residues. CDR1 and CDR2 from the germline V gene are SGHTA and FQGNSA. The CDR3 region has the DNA TGTGCCAGCAGCTTACGAGGGCGGAGAGGAGAGACCCAGTACTTC. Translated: CASSLRGRRGETQYF.

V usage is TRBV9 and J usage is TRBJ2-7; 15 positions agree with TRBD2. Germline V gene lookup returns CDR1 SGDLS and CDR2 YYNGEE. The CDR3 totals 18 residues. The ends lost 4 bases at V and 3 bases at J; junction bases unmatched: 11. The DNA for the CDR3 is TGTGCCAGCAGCCAGGGACTAGCGGGAGGACATTCCCTCTACGAGCAGTACTTC. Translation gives CASSQGLAGGHSLYEQYF.

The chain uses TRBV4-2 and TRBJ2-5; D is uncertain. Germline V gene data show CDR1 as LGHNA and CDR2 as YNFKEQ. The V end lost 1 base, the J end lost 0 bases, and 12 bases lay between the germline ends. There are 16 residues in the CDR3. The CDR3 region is CASSQVGAENQETQYF. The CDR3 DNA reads TGTGCCAGCAGCCAAGTCGGCGCGGAGAACCAAGAGACCCAGTACTTC.